These 8 T cell receptor beta chains share one sample of origin, sequenced in a study of cytomegalovirus exposure and HLA in healthy donors. PCR used 60 Vbeta primers and 13 Jbeta primers. Repertoires were generated with immunoSEQ multiplex PCR, while TCRdb's copy carries only in-frame clones and drops some. The sample gives 220,000 or so clones, 65% to 75% of which show up once; about 1.9% is in the top ten. Material for sequencing was PBMCs. The receptors derive from a young woman in good health and CMV-seronegative.

The chain has TRBV1 and TRBJ2-7; whether TRBD2, the table's D call, matches the DNA was not checked. TRBV1 has pseudogene status. The CDR3 is 15 amino acids. The CDR3 nucleotides read TGCACCAGCAGCCAAGATCTGCGGGAGGGCTACGAGCAGTACTTC. This translates into CTSSQDLREGYEQYF.

The V and J genes are TRBV30 and TRBJ1-4; 7 bases fit TRBD1. The CDR3 totals 14 residues. V was clipped by 4 bases and J by 3 bases; unmatched bases: 5. Per germline, CDR1 GTSNPN and CDR2 SVGIG (reference sequence). The CDR3, as DNA: TGTGCCTGGACCGAGGGGGCGGCTAATGAAAAACTGTTTTTT. Translating it yields CAWTEGAANEKLFF.

The chain combines TRBV19 with TRBJ2-1; TRBD2 agrees at 16 bases. Germline V gene lookup returns CDR1 LNHDA and CDR2 SQIVND (reference sequence). Trimming removed 6 bases from V and 9 bases from J; junction bases left unmatched: 8. This CDR3 has 16 amino acids. CDR3 DNA sequence: TGTGCCAGTAGACCCGGGACTAGCGGGAGGGTAGGTGAGCAGTTCTTC. Translating it yields CASRPGTSGRVGEQFF.

The rearrangement links TRBV27 to TRBJ2-7; 9 bases fit TRBD1. The V gene's germline CDR1 is MNHEY and CDR2 SMNVEV (reference sequence). V gave up 6 bases and J gave up 8 bases; unmatched junction bases: 14. The CDR3 covers 15 residues. CDR3 sequence reads: CASRAAGTGRLKQYF. CDR3 nucleotide sequence: TGTGCCAGCAGGGCGGCCGGGACAGGGCGACTTAAGCAGTACTTC.

V and J are TRBV7-6 and TRBJ1-4; no clear D. Trimming left V 6 bases short and J 0 bases short, with 11 bases between. The CDR3 has 15 residues. CDR1 is SGHVS, CDR2 FNYEAQ, per germline. CDR3 nucleotide sequence: TGTGCCAGCAGTTTTACAGTAGCAACTAATGAAAAACTGTTTTTT. Encoded protein: CASSFTVATNEKLFF.

This chain connects TRBV18 to TRBJ2-7; no clear D. Germline CDR1 is KGHSH and CDR2 is LQKENI. The CDR3 totals 14 residues. V lost 1 base and J lost 0, with 7 bases in between. The CDR3 sequence is CASSPLARSYEQYF. CDR3 in DNA: TGTGCCAGCTCACCACTGGCCCGCTCCTACGAGCAGTACTTC. Using reference TRBV18 and TRBJ2-7 for the parts outside the CDR3, the full variable domain is NAGVMQNPRHLVRRRGQEARLRCSPMKGHSHVYWYRQLPEEGLKFMVYLQKENIIDESGMPKERFSAEFPKEGPSILRIQQVVRGDSAAYFCASSPLARSYEQYFGPGTRLTVT.

The chain recombines TRBV4-1 with TRBJ1-4; TRBD1 matches 12 bases. The germline CDR1 and CDR2 sequences are MGHRA and YSYEKL. The V segment lost 4 bases and the J segment 5 bases; nucleotides outside the gene matches: 11. This CDR3 has 18 residues. The CDR3 nucleotides read TGCGCCAGCAGCCGGGCTGAGGGACAGGGGGCGGGAAATGAAAAACTGTTTTTT. This sequence encodes CASSRAEGQGAGNEKLFF.

CDR3 region: CASKLAGMGETQYF. CDR3 sequence (DNA): TGTGCCAGCAAACTAGCGGGAATGGGAGAGACCCAGTACTTC. The chain links TRBV27 to TRBJ2-5, with 10 bases matching TRBD2. Germline CDR1 reads MNHEY; CDR2 reads SMNVEV (reference sequence). The CDR3 extends over 14 amino acids. V trimming: 7 bases; J trimming: 4 bases; junction bases outside the gene matches: 6.